One sample yielded the 21 T cell receptor beta chains listed below, sequenced in a study of blood T cell repertoires in COVID-19. The protocol was immunoSEQ multiplex PCR, while the TCRdb copy is restricted to in-frame clones and leaves out a portion. The data contain approximately 44,000 clones, around 82% of them singletons. Sequencing was carried out using peripheral blood. These receptors all come from a human donor in a cohort sampled during active COVID-19.

The chain couples TRBV5-1 to TRBJ1-1; 7 bases map to TRBD1. The CDR3 is 11 residues long. Germline assignment: CDR1 SGHRS and CDR2 YFSETQ. Trimming cost V 5 bases and J 9 bases; bases outside gene matches: 4. The CDR3 loop reads CASRLTGKAFF. The CDR3 region has the DNA TGCGCCAGCAGACTGACAGGGAAAGCTTTCTTT. Full variable domain (missing parts from reference TRBV5-1 and TRBJ1-1): KAGVTQTPRYLIKTRGQQVTLSCSPISGHRSVSWYQQTPGQGLQFLFEYFSETQRNKGNFPGRFSGRQFSNSRSEMNVSTLELGDSALYLCASRLTGKAFFGQGTRLTVV.

The chain uses TRBV19 and TRBJ2-3; 9 bases line up with TRBD2. The V segment lost 7 bases and the J segment 0 bases; nucleotides outside the gene matches: 5. Germline assignment: CDR1 LNHDA and CDR2 SQIVND (reference sequence). The CDR3 has 15 amino acids. In DNA form, the CDR3 reads TGTGCCAGTAATCTGCGGGGGGGAAGCACAGATACGCAGTATTTT. Amino acids: CASNLRGGSTDTQYF.

This clone was picked up one time. This sequence joins TRBV21-1 and TRBJ2-2; the table calls TRBD1, which could not be checked here. TRBV21-1 is labeled a pseudogene. CDR3 length: 22 amino acids. This chain's CDR3 is CASSNQGGALRQGARCTGELFF. DNA of the CDR3: TGTGCCAGCAGCAATCAAGGGGGGGCCCTTCGACAGGGGGCGCGATGCACCGGGGAGCTGTTTTTT.

The CDR3 spells CASSARPGTGNFIYEQYF. The CDR3 nucleotides are TGTGCCAGCAGTGCCAGGCCTGGGACAGGGAACTTCATCTACGAGCAGTACTTC. The V and J genes are TRBV2 and TRBJ2-7; the match to TRBD1 covers 9 bases. Unmatched junction bases numbered 16, after V lost 4 bases and J lost 3 bases. There are 18 residues in the CDR3. Germline CDR1 is SNHLY and CDR2 is FYNNEI. Complete variable domain (other parts from reference TRBV2 and TRBJ2-7): EPEVTQTPSHQVTQMGQEVILRCVPISNHLYFYWYRQILGQKVEFLVSFYNNEISEKSEIFDDQFSVERPDGSNFTLKIRSTKLEDSAMYFCASSARPGTGNFIYEQYFGPGTRLTVT.

The chain links TRBV7-2 to TRBJ2-1; a weak D match, TRBD1 (6 bases). Trimming removed 1 base at V and 4 bases at J, with 11 bases between. CDR3 length: 15 amino acids. From germline, CDR1 is SGHTA and CDR2 FQGNSA. For the CDR3, the DNA is TGTGCCAGCAGCTTAGGGACCGGGACATACAATGAGCAGTTCTTC. Protein sequence: CASSLGTGTYNEQFF.

V gene TRBV3-1 (or the pseudogene TRBV3-2) combines with J gene TRBJ1-4; TRBD1 matches at 8 bases. This CDR3 is 15 amino acids long. Germline lookup yields CDR1 LGHDT and CDR2 YNNKEL (reference sequence). V lost 4 bases to trimming and J lost 7 bases; unmatched junction nucleotides: 8. DNA for the CDR3: TGTGCCAGCAGCCCGACAGGGGCCCGGGGTGAAAAACTGTTTTTT. Translating gives CASSPTGARGEKLFF.

The count of this clone is one. J is TRBJ2-1 and V is TRBV7-2; TRBD1 is a possible D gene (5 bases). Trimming shortened V by 5 bases and J by 8 bases, and 16 bases separated the two germline ends. This CDR3 spans 14 amino acids. Germline CDR1 is SGHTA and CDR2 is FQGNSA. The CDR3 spells CASSRTRDLDEQFF. The CDR3 nucleotides read TGTGCCAGCAGCCGGACAAGGGATCTCGATGAGCAGTTCTTC.

This clone was seen only once. This chain uses TRBV5-1 with TRBJ1-1; a weak D match, TRBD1 (6 bases). The CDR3 extends over 13 amino acids. The germline V gene encodes CDR1 SGHRS and CDR2 YFSETQ. Trimming shortened V by 2 bases and J by 8 bases, and 13 bases separated the two germline ends. The DNA for the CDR3 is TGCGCCAGCAGCTTCGGGGGGGCGGAGGAAGCTTTCTTT. It is translated as CASSFGGAEEAFF.

The genes are TRBV4-2 and TRBJ2-3; 7 nucleotides match TRBD2. The CDR3 has 17 amino acids. CDR1 and CDR2 from the germline V gene are LGHNA and YNFKEQ. The V gene end was trimmed by 1 base and the J gene end by 0 bases; junction bases not matched to a gene: 7. The CDR3 coding sequence is TGTGCCAGCAGCCAAGCGGGGGGTTCCTCGAGCACAGATACGCAGTATTTT. It encodes CASSQAGGSSSTDTQYF.

The chain joins TRBV10-3 to TRBJ1-2; unclear D gene. Trimming stripped 0 bases from V and 7 bases from J, with 6 bases between. CDR1 and CDR2 from the germline V gene are ENHRY and SYGVKD. The CDR3 length is 12 residues. The DNA of the CDR3 is TGTGCCATCAGTGAGTCGACTCGTGGCTACACCTTC. It encodes CAISESTRGYTF.

This clone was found once. This sequence joins TRBV7-9 and TRBJ2-3; D possibly corresponds to TRBD2 (5 bases). V lost 4 bases and J 4 bases, leaving 12 bases between the germline ends. Germline lookup yields CDR1 SEHNR and CDR2 FQNEAQ (reference sequence). The CDR3 spans 14 residues. The CDR3 DNA is TGTGCCAGCAGCTCGCTAGCTACCGCAGATACGCAGTATTTT. Amino acids: CASSSLATADTQYF. Together with reference TRBV7-9 and TRBJ2-3, the CDR3 gives the full variable domain: DTGVSQNPRHKITKRGQNVTFRCDPISEHNRLYWYRQTLGQGPEFLTYFQNEAQLEKSRLLSDRFSAERPKGSFSTLEIQRTEQGDSAMYLCASSSLATADTQYFGPGTRLTVL.

The chain joins TRBV5-6 to TRBJ2-3; 8 nucleotides align to TRBD2. Unmatched junction bases numbered 7, after V lost 2 bases and J lost 2 bases. Germline-derived CDR1 and CDR2 are SGHDT and YYEEEE. The CDR3 extends over 16 amino acids. CDR3 coding DNA: TGTGCCAGCAGCTTCTGGTCAGCGGGGGTCACAGATACGCAGTATTTT. It is translated as CASSFWSAGVTDTQYF.

This clone was counted once. The junction departs from germline at one end; a sequencing error may be responsible. The CDR3 DNA is TGTGCTAGCAGTGGGACTAGCGGGGGGGCCGGCACCCAGTACTTC. This translates into CASSGTSGGAGTQYF. The chain couples TRBV7-7 to TRBJ2-5; TRBD2 agrees at 16 bases. Germline V gene lookup returns CDR1 SSHAT and CDR2 FNYEAQ (reference sequence). This CDR3 region has 15 residues.

The J gene is TRBJ1-6, the V gene TRBV6-5; D remains unclear. The CDR3 extends over 13 amino acids. The germline gives CDR1 MNHEY, CDR2 SVGAGI. Trimming removed 7 bases at V and 0 bases at J, with 4 bases between. CDR3 in amino acids: CASTFSYNSPLHF. Written as DNA, the CDR3 is TGTGCCAGCACCTTCTCCTATAATTCACCCCTCCACTTT.

CDR3 in amino acids: CASSLDGGPYNEQFF. CDR3 nucleotide sequence: TGTGCCAGCAGCTTGGACGGGGGACCATACAATGAGCAGTTCTTC. The rearrangement links TRBV5-4 to TRBJ2-1; D may be TRBD2 (6 bases). V was pared by 0 bases and J by 4 bases, with 11 bases between. CDR1 is SGHNT, CDR2 YYREEE, per germline (reference sequence). The CDR3 runs to 15 residues.

The CDR3 DNA is TGTGCCAGTAGTTTACTAGCGGGGGGGCGCTCCTACAATGAGCAGTTCTTC. Protein sequence: CASSLLAGGRSYNEQFF. This chain links TRBV19 with TRBJ2-1; TRBD2 agrees at 13 bases. V dropped 5 bases and J dropped 0; count of bases not matched to a gene: 4. There are 17 residues in the CDR3. CDR1 and CDR2 (germline): LNHDA, SQIVND (reference sequence).

J is TRBJ2-3 and V is TRBV21-1; the tabulated D call, TRBD2, remains unverified against the DNA. TRBV21-1 is designated a pseudogene. This CDR3 spans 10 amino acids. CDR3 sequence (DNA): TGTGCCAGCAGTAGTAAACCGCAGTATTTT. It is translated as CASSSKPQYF.

This rearrangement joins TRBV11-2 to TRBJ1-1; D ambiguous. Germline V gene sequence: CDR1 SGHAT, CDR2 FQNNGV. V was shortened by 1 base and J by 2 bases, with 8 bases between the two germline ends. The CDR3 extends over 14 amino acids. This CDR3 is CASSLANSNTEAFF. The CDR3 bases are TGTGCCAGCAGCTTAGCTAACAGTAACACTGAAGCTTTCTTT.

V usage is TRBV5-4 and J usage is TRBJ1-2, with 9 bases lining up with TRBD1. This CDR3 has 14 amino acids. V lost 4 bases, J lost 4 bases, and 5 bases stayed unmatched. The germline CDR1 and CDR2 sequences are SGHNT and YYREEE (reference sequence). Here the CDR3 reads CASSLTGGPYGYTF. In DNA, the CDR3 is TGTGCCAGCAGCCTGACAGGGGGACCCTATGGCTACACCTTC.

The CDR3 is CASSQSPGTRGYF. The CDR3 region has the DNA TGTGCCAGCAGCCAAAGTCCCGGGACTAGGGGATATTTT. The rearrangement links TRBV3-1 (or the pseudogene TRBV3-2) to TRBJ2-3; 8 bases are a match to TRBD2. This CDR3 spans 13 amino acids. After removal of 2 bases from V and 15 bases from J, the junction contained 10 bases not matched to a gene. Germline values: CDR1 LGHDT, CDR2 YNNKEL (reference sequence).

The rearrangement joins TRBV6-5 to TRBJ2-7; 8 bases match TRBD2. V shed 0 bases and J 0 bases; nucleotides not matched to a gene: 4. The CDR3 is made up of 16 amino acids. Germline CDR1 and CDR2: MNHEY and SVGAGI. The CDR3 sequence: CASSYSTAGASYEQYF. DNA for the CDR3: TGTGCCAGCAGTTACTCGACAGCGGGGGCCTCCTACGAGCAGTACTTC.